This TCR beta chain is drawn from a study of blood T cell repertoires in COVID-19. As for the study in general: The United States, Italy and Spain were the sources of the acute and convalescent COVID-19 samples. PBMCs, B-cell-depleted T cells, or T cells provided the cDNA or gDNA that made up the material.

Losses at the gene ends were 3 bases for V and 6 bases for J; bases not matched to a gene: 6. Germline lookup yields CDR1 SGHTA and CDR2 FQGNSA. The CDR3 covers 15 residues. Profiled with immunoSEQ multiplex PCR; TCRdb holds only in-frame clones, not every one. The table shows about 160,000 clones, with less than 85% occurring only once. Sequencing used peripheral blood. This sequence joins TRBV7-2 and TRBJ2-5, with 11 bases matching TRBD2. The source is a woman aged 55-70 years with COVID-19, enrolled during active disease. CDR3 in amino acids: CASSFGTSGVQTQYF. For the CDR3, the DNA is TGTGCCAGCAGCTTCGGGACTAGCGGTGTACAGACCCAGTACTTC.